A single sample gave rise to the 7 T cell receptor beta chains below, sequenced in a study of T cells in localized non-small cell lung cancer. Sequencing was performed with immunoSEQ multiplex PCR; in TCRdb, only in-frame clones are kept and a portion is missing. The sample lists a few thousand clones, about a fifth occurring once. The sequencing here drew on lung tumor tissue, taken before any cancer treatment. The receptors stem from a woman aged 40-69 years with stage III squamous cell lung carcinoma.

The chain links TRBV28 to TRBJ2-6; tentatively, D is TRBD1 (6 bases). Trimming shortened V by 2 bases and J by 1 base, and 18 bases separated the two germline ends. From germline, CDR1 is MDHEN and CDR2 SYDVKM. The CDR3 extends over 19 amino acids. This CDR3 is CASSLRKGRGGSGANVLTF. The DNA for the CDR3 is TGTGCCAGCAGTTTAAGGAAAGGCAGGGGCGGGTCTGGGGCCAACGTCCTGACTTTC.

The chain employs TRBV25-1 and TRBJ1-1; 10 bases align to TRBD1. This CDR3 contains 15 residues. The V and J ends lost 6 bases and 2 bases, in that order; junction bases with no gene match: 6. Germline CDR1 reads MGHDK; CDR2 reads SYGVNS. CDR3 loop: CASRGDRGRNTEAFF. The CDR3 nucleotides read TGTGCCAGCAGAGGGGACAGGGGTAGAAACACTGAAGCTTTCTTT.

The chain couples TRBV29-1 to TRBJ1-5; weak D call: TRBD1 (5 bases). Trimming stripped 4 bases from V and 4 bases from J, with 11 bases between. The CDR3 is 13 amino acids. Looked up from germline, CDR1 is SQVTM and CDR2 is ANQGSEA. CDR3: CSVAHGGNQPQHF. The CDR3 DNA sequence: TGCAGCGTTGCCCATGGGGGAAATCAGCCCCAGCATTTT.

The CDR3 region is CASSPLAGVTYEQYF. CDR3 in DNA: TGTGCCAGCAGCCCTTTAGCGGGAGTCACCTACGAGCAGTACTTC. The V gene is TRBV11-3, the J gene TRBJ2-7; the match to TRBD2 covers 9 bases. The CDR3 loop spans 15 amino acids. Germline V gives CDR1 SGHNT, CDR2 YENEEA. The V and J ends lost 5 bases and 2 bases, in that order; junction bases with no gene match: 7.

This clone has a handful of counts. The chain uses TRBV30 and TRBJ2-1; 7 bases are shared with TRBD1. Germline CDR1 GTSNPN, CDR2 SVGIG (reference sequence). V lost 1 base, J lost 3 bases, and 15 bases stayed unmatched. This CDR3 has 18 amino acids. CDR3 region: CAWSAGGRSGRGYNEQFF. DNA of the CDR3: TGTGCCTGGAGTGCAGGGGGTAGGAGCGGTCGGGGCTACAATGAGCAGTTCTTC.

By share, this clone counts as medium-sized. The chain links TRBV11-3 to TRBJ2-1; 9 bases are shared with TRBD1. Germline CDR1 and CDR2: SGHNT and YENEEA. The CDR3 sequence is 15 residues long. With 5 bases clipped from V and 4 bases from J, the junction kept 6 bases outside the gene matches. The CDR3 loop is CASSVGQGIYNEQFF. The CDR3 DNA is TGTGCCAGCAGCGTGGGACAGGGAATATACAATGAGCAGTTCTTC.

The chain is built from TRBV18 and TRBJ2-1, with no clear D. With 0 bases removed from V and 4 bases from J, the gap between germline ends came to 10 bases. From germline, CDR1 is KGHSH and CDR2 LQKENI. The CDR3 sequence is 15 residues long. The CDR3 is CASSPPIGLYNEQFF. CDR3 DNA: TGTGCCAGCTCACCACCGATAGGGTTGTACAATGAGCAGTTCTTC.